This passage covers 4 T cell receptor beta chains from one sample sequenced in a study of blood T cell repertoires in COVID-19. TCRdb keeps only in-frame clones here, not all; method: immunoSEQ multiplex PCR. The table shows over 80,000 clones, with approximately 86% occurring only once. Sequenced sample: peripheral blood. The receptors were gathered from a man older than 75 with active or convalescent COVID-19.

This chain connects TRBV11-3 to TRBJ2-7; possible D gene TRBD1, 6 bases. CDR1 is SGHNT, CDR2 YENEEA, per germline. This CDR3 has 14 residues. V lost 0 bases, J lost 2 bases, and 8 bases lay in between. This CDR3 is CASSLEGGTYEQYF. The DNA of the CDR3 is TGTGCCAGCAGCTTAGAAGGGGGAACCTACGAGCAGTACTTC. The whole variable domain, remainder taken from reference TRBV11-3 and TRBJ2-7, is EAGVVQSPRYKIIEKKQPVAFWCNPISGHNTLYWYLQNLGQGPELLIRYENEEAVDDSQLPKDRFSAERLKGVDSTLKIQPAELGDSAVYLCASSLEGGTYEQYFGPGTRLTVT.

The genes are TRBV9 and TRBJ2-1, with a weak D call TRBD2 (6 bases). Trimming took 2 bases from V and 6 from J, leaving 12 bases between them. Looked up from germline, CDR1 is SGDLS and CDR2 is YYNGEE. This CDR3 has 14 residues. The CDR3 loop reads CASSVGGVSNEQFF. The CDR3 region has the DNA TGTGCCAGCAGCGTCGGAGGGGTTTCCAATGAGCAGTTCTTC.

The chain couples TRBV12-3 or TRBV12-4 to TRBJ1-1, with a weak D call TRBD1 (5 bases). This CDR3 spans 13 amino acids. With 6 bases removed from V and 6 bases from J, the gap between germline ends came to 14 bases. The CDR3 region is CASSTRGGSEAFF. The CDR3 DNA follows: TGTGCCAGCAGCACCCGGGGGGGGTCTGAAGCTTTCTTT.

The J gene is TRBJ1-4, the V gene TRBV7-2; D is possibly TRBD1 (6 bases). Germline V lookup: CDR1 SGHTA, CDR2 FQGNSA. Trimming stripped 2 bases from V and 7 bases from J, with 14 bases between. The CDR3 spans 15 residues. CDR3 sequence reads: CASSLTGTTLEKLFF. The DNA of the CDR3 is TGTGCCAGCAGCTTAACCGGGACAACCCTTGAAAAACTGTTTTTT. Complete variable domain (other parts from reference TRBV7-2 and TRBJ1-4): GAGVSQSPSNKVTEKGKDVELRCDPISGHTALYWYRQSLGQGLEFLIYFQGNSAPDKSGLPSDRFSAERTGGSVSTLTIQRTQQEDSAVYLCASSLTGTTLEKLFFGSGTQLSVL.